The subject of this entry is one TCR beta chain. Antigen unknown. One end of the junction does not line up with germline, which may come from a read error. The record originates from a study of CD8+ T cells in alopecia areata. About the research overall: The study gave tofacitinib for 6 to 18 months, then 6 months off drug.

From germline, CDR1 is LNHNV and CDR2 YYDKDF (reference sequence). This CDR3 is 13 amino acids long. As to treatment: oral pan-JAK inhibitor, 5-10 mg twice daily. PBMCs were stained for CD3, CD4 and CD8, and CD4+ and CD8+ T cells were sorted. Reverse transcribed after extraction, RNA yielded cDNA as the sequencing template. TCRdb's copy holds only in-frame clones and misses some; the assay was immunoSEQ multiplex PCR. This sample has some 100,000 clones, with around 47% found just once. Study-wide findings and caveats: Tofacitinib significantly decreased scalp clonality and expanded CD8+ clones among top 100.

This sequence joins TRBV15 and TRBJ1-5; D is uncertain. The starting material was CD8+ T cells sorted from blood, obtained at week 24, from a patient treated with tofacitinib. This TCR was sampled from a human donor with alopecia areata. Here the CDR3 DNA reads TGTGCCACCAACAGAGGAGAACAACAGCCCCAGCATTTT. The encoded protein is CATNRGEQQPQHF.